This TCR beta chain appears in the sequencing data of a study of T-cell reconstitution after alpha-beta-depleted transplantation in children. General observations from the study: Expanded graft clones numbering several hundred reportedly gave rise to alpha-beta T cells about two months after transplant. Several patients had high TCRbeta diversity at day 60; it came from surviving recipient T cells and thymic progenitors. A year had passed since transplant, and T-cell counts and diversity by then came mostly from newly produced T cells.

The TCRbeta library was prepared with unique molecular identifiers. MiXCR, run by TCRdb on the PCR reads, gives a single entry per CDR3 protein. The table has 450,000 to 700,000 distinct CDR3 sequences, 25% to 30% seen once; the top ten hold 30% to 45%. This clonotype occurred a few times. The antigen is undetermined. The receptor comes from a boy younger than two with Wiskott-Aldrich syndrome, due to receive a stem cell transplant. The sequencing used PBMCs, collected before TCRalphabeta/CD19-depleted stem cell transplant.

The CDR3 coding sequence is TGCAGCGTTGAAGTTGGATATGGCTACACCTTC. Translating gives CSVEVGYGYTF. The rearrangement joins TRBV29-1 to TRBJ1-2; D gene ambiguous. CDR3 length: 11 amino acids. Germline V CDR1 and CDR2: SQVTM, ANQGSEA. Trimming took off 1 base at V and 5 bases at J, with 5 bases between the two ends.